This T cell receptor (beta chain) was sequenced in a study of cytomegalovirus exposure and HLA in healthy donors. Each donor was healthy, and each was a bone marrow donor. Points from the study as a whole: Later analysis placed DRB1 highest and HLA-C lowest in TCR association rates, which differed by HLA locus. Association of a missense DCLRE1C variant with TCR beta V- and J-gene trimming was reported in a later analysis.

From germline, CDR1 is ENHRY and CDR2 SYGVKD. V shed 11 bases, J shed 7 bases, and the junction held 13 bases outside the gene matches. The CDR3 is made up of 14 amino acids. Use of 60 Vbeta and 13 Jbeta primers characterized the PCR. Sequencing was performed with immunoSEQ multiplex PCR; in TCRdb, only in-frame clones are kept and a portion is missing. The sample has about 110,000 clones, 65% to 80% seen once; the top ten hold around 3.1%. Turning to this clone: Its antigen is unknown.

The gene calls are TRBV10-3 and TRBJ2-1; TRBD2 aligns across 8 bases. The source material was PBMCs. The source of this sequence is a woman in her thirties or forties in good health and CMV-seronegative. CDR3 DNA sequence: TGTGCCTCTCGGGGGGGGGCCGTCATTAATGAGCAGTTCTTC. Translated, it gives CASRGGAVINEQFF.